Below, 24 T cell receptor beta chains from the same sample are listed, as sequenced in a study of CD8 T cells in ankylosing spondylitis. TCRdb passed the 5' RACE reads through MiXCR, listing each CDR3 protein once. The top ten hold around 12% of the sample, which has about 130,000 distinct CDR3 sequences, 6% to 8% seen once. The sequencing input was blood, either unsorted or a sorted T cell fraction (not recorded which). The receptor set was obtained from a female donor with ankylosing spondylitis or in good health (not recorded which).

This clonotype showed up many times. J is TRBJ1-1 and V is TRBV5-1, with a weak D call TRBD1 (6 bases). The CDR3 covers 16 residues. Germline CDR1 reads SGHRS; CDR2 reads YFSETQ. V gave up 0 bases and J gave up 4 bases, with 16 bases separating them. Written as DNA, the CDR3 is TGCGCCAGCAGCTTGGTTGGGGGGACATTTGTCACTGAAGCTTTCTTT. This encodes CASSLVGGTFVTEAFF.

This clonotype has at least ten counts. The genes are TRBV6-1 and TRBJ2-7, with 9 nucleotides matching TRBD1. The junction had 3 bases not matched to a gene; V was cut back by 2 bases and J by 4 bases. The CDR3 consists of 14 residues. Germline loops: CDR1 MNHNS, CDR2 SASEGT. In nucleotides, the CDR3 is TGTGCCAGCAGTGAAACGACAGGGGGTTACGAGCAGTACTTC. This gives the protein CASSETTGGYEQYF.

This chain uses TRBV7-9 with TRBJ1-2, with 10 bases aligning to TRBD1. Germline V CDR1 and CDR2: SEHNR, FQNEAQ (reference sequence). The CDR3 contains 16 residues. The J segment lost 7 bases and the V segment lost 6 bases, leaving 14 bases of the junction unmatched. For the CDR3, the DNA is TGTGCCAGCAGGAGAACCGGGACAGGGGCTGCTGTTGGCTACACCTTC. It yields the protein CASRRTGTGAAVGYTF.

This clonotype was found many times. This chain joins TRBV12-3 or TRBV12-4 and TRBJ1-2; tentatively, D is TRBD1 (5 bases). The length of the CDR3 is 13 residues. V lost 5 bases and J 7 bases, leaving 14 bases between the germline ends. This chain's CDR3 is CASSTSAGTGYTF. The CDR3 DNA follows: TGTGCCAGCAGTACATCCGCCGGGACTGGCTACACCTTC.

This clonotype was seen ten or more times. The CDR3 nucleotides are TGCGCCAGCAGCCAAGGACAGGTCTACGAGCAGTACTTC. This codes for CASSQGQVYEQYF. This chain joins TRBV5-1 and TRBJ2-7, with 7 positions matching TRBD1. CDR1 SGHRS and CDR2 YFSETQ come from the germline V gene. The CDR3 is 13 amino acids. V shed 4 bases and J 3 bases; nucleotides not matched to a gene: 4.

This clonotype was seen ten or more times. The CDR3 loop is CSASLPVGNGYTF. The CDR3 bases are TGCAGTGCTAGCCTCCCCGTCGGTAATGGCTACACCTTC. The V and J genes are TRBV20-1 and TRBJ1-2, with D unresolved. Germline V gene sequence: CDR1 DFQATT, CDR2 SNEGSKA (reference sequence). The CDR3 has 13 residues. The ends were cut back, 3 bases at V and 6 bases at J, with 14 bases in the middle.

This clonotype has a count of ten or more. The chain joins TRBV18 to TRBJ2-7; 8 bases align to TRBD2. CDR1 KGHSH and CDR2 LQKENI come from the germline V gene. Trimming cost V 4 bases and J 5 bases; bases outside gene matches: 7. The CDR3 has 14 amino acids. CDR3 sequence (DNA): TGTGCCAGCTCACTCCGCGGGGGGTACGACGAGCAGTACTTC. Residues: CASSLRGGYDEQYF.

This clonotype appeared many times. The V and J genes are TRBV29-1 and TRBJ1-3; 9 bases are a match to TRBD1. The CDR3 covers 13 residues. After removal of 3 bases from V and 14 bases from J, the junction contained 11 bases not matched to a gene. CDR1 and CDR2 from the germline V gene are SQVTM and ANQGSEA. This CDR3 reads CSVDSPGQGALYF. CDR3 nucleotides: TGCAGCGTTGATTCCCCGGGACAGGGAGCCTTATATTTT.

This clonotype was detected ten times or more. The rearrangement uses TRBV5-1 and TRBJ1-2; D gene uncertain. Looked up from germline, CDR1 is SGHRS and CDR2 is YFSETQ. The CDR3 is 14 residues long. Deletions cut 4 bases from V and 4 bases from J, with 14 bases between. CDR3 protein: CASSQEPVGYGYTF. The CDR3 nucleotides read TGCGCCAGCAGCCAGGAACCAGTCGGCTATGGCTACACCTTC.

A word on this clonotype: A much larger clonotype is one base distant, so this may be a read error. The gene calls are TRBV4-1 and TRBJ1-1; TRBD1 might be the D (5 bases). Germline lookup yields CDR1 MGHRA and CDR2 YSYEKL. The CDR3 consists of 16 residues. This CDR3 is CASGQELRGVNTEAFF. The CDR3 coding sequence is TGCGCCAGCGGCCAAGAACTTCGAGGGGTGAACACTGAAGCTTTCTTT.

This clonotype has at least ten counts. The chain combines TRBV7-2 with TRBJ2-5; TRBD2 matches at 8 bases. V trimming: 5 bases; J trimming: 4 bases; junction bases outside the gene matches: 6. The CDR3 extends over 14 amino acids. Germline loops: CDR1 SGHTA, CDR2 FQGNSA. The CDR3 spells CASSPGGHAETQYF. DNA of the CDR3: TGTGCCAGCAGCCCGGGGGGGCATGCAGAGACCCAGTACTTC.

This chain joins TRBV5-6 and TRBJ2-1; no definite D call. Trimming took 0 bases from V and 8 from J, leaving 18 bases between them. Per germline, CDR1 SGHDT and CDR2 YYEEEE. The CDR3 spans 16 residues. CDR3 sequence (DNA): TGTGCCAGCAGCTTGGTTGTCGTTCATCAAGTGGATGAGCAGTTCTTC. Translation: CASSLVVVHQVDEQFF.

This clonotype has at least ten counts. CDR3 amino acids: CASSQQGTLNYGYTF. CDR3 bases: TGTGCCAGCAGCCAACAGGGAACCCTTAACTATGGCTACACCTTC. The rearrangement links TRBV3-1 to TRBJ1-2, with D tentatively TRBD1 (5 bases). CDR1 is LGHDT and CDR2 is YNNKEL in the germline V gene (reference sequence). V lost 2 bases and J 1 base, leaving 11 bases between the germline ends. CDR3 length: 15 residues.

This clonotype occurred many times. The rearrangement joins TRBV15 to TRBJ2-3; a weak D match, TRBD1 (5 bases). The V end was cut by 0 bases, the J end by 2 bases, with 9 bases between. The CDR3 is 15 amino acids. Per the germline V gene, CDR1 is LNHNV and CDR2 is YYDKDF (reference sequence). The CDR3 sequence is CATSREQGNTDTQYF. The DNA of the CDR3 is TGTGCCACCAGCAGAGAGCAGGGTAACACAGATACGCAGTATTTT.

This clonotype was recorded at least ten times. The V and J genes are TRBV21-1 and TRBJ2-2; the table assigns TRBD2, which was not confirmed against the DNA. TRBV21-1 is a listed pseudogene. The CDR3 runs 18 residues. For the CDR3, the DNA is TGTGCCAGCAGCACAAAAGCGGGTGGGCAGGCGAACACCGGGGAGCTGTTTTTT. It translates to CASSTKAGGQANTGELFF.

This clonotype appeared many times. J is TRBJ1-1 and V is TRBV12-3 or TRBV12-4; D is ambiguous. V lost 5 bases to trimming and J lost 3 bases, with 10 bases between them. The CDR3 is 13 amino acids. The chain's CDR3 is CASSQQSDTEAFF. The CDR3 nucleotides read TGTGCCAGCAGTCAACAATCCGACACTGAAGCTTTCTTT.

The CDR3 DNA reads as TGTGCCAGCAGCCAGGACAGTGCTTCCGAGCAGTACTTC. Its translation is CASSQDSASEQYF. The chain has TRBV4-2 and TRBJ2-7; D is possibly TRBD1 (6 bases). Trimming pared 3 bases from V and 6 bases from J, leaving 12 bases between. This CDR3 region has 13 residues. Germline assignment: CDR1 LGHNA and CDR2 YNFKEQ.

This clonotype was counted ten times or more. The CDR3 here is CSGTQGQGNTEAFF. CDR3 nucleotide sequence: TGCAGCGGAACACAGGGGCAGGGGAACACTGAAGCTTTCTTT. The V call is TRBV29-1, the J call TRBJ1-1; 7 positions match TRBD1. Trimming took 7 bases from V and 1 from J; bases not matched to a gene: 9. The germline V gene encodes CDR1 SQVTM and CDR2 ANQGSEA. There are 14 residues in the CDR3. Looking up the rest from reference TRBV29-1 and TRBJ1-1 gives the full variable domain: SAVISQKPSRDICQRGTSLTIQCQVDSQVTMMFWYRQQPGQSLTLIATANQGSEATYESGFVIDKFPISRPNLTFSTLTVSNMSPEDSSIYLCSGTQGQGNTEAFFGQGTRLTVV.

The genes are TRBV7-2 and TRBJ2-5; D not certain. From germline, CDR1 is SGHTA and CDR2 FQGNSA. V gave up 1 base and J gave up 2 bases, with 11 bases separating them. The CDR3 is 15 residues long. The chain's CDR3 is CASSLDLHLQETQYF. The CDR3 nucleotides read TGTGCCAGCAGCTTAGACCTCCACTTGCAAGAGACCCAGTACTTC.

There are many counts of this clonotype. V and J are TRBV29-1 and TRBJ1-2; TRBD1 agrees at 8 bases. J lost 2 bases, V lost 7 bases, and 6 bases had no gene match. Germline loops: CDR1 SQVTM, CDR2 ANQGSEA. The CDR3 length is 13 residues. CDR3 loop: CSARTGGNYGYTF. CDR3 coding DNA: TGCAGCGCACGCACAGGGGGGAACTATGGCTACACCTTC.

This clonotype came up many times. The V call is TRBV5-1, the J call TRBJ2-7; D might be TRBD1 or TRBD2, each matching 5 bases. This CDR3 has 14 residues. V lost 2 bases, J lost 0 bases, and 9 bases lay in between. Germline loops: CDR1 SGHRS, CDR2 YFSETQ. The CDR3 is CASSLAGSSYEQYF. CDR3 DNA: TGCGCCAGCAGCTTAGCAGGGAGCTCCTACGAGCAGTACTTC.

At least ten counts were recorded for this clonotype. This chain uses TRBV9 with TRBJ2-3; 11 bases fit TRBD2. This CDR3 has 16 amino acids. The J segment lost 1 base and the V segment lost 4 bases, leaving 5 bases of the junction unmatched. Germline values: CDR1 SGDLS, CDR2 YYNGEE. In DNA, the CDR3 is TGTGCCAGCAGCCGAGGGGGACTAGCGGGCACAGATACGCAGTATTTT. Protein: CASSRGGLAGTDTQYF.

The sample holds many counts of this clonotype. This chain joins TRBV19 and TRBJ1-4; unclear D gene. Germline V gene data show CDR1 as LNHDA and CDR2 as SQIVND (reference sequence). Trimming pared 3 bases from V and 7 bases from J, leaving 15 bases between. This CDR3 spans 15 amino acids. CDR3 loop: CASSMSGLTGEKLFF. The CDR3 DNA sequence: TGTGCCAGTAGTATGTCGGGCCTCACGGGTGAAAAACTGTTTTTT.

This clonotype was observed at least ten times. V usage is TRBV20-1 and J usage is TRBJ2-1; TRBD2 matches 11 bases. This CDR3 region has 16 residues. The germline gives CDR1 DFQATT, CDR2 SNEGSKA (reference sequence). V was pared by 6 bases and J by 12 bases, with 19 bases of the junction left unmatched. In DNA form, the CDR3 reads TGCAGTGCCAAGCTACCCCTAGGGCTAGCGGGGGGCGGGCAGTTCTTC. Amino acids: CSAKLPLGLAGGGQFF.